This is a list of T cell receptor beta chains from one sample in a study of tumor-infiltrating lymphocytes in oesophageal squamous cell carcinoma. TCRdb ran MiXCR on the PCR reads and lists one entry per CDR3 protein. The data contain about 10,000 distinct CDR3 sequences, approximately 50% of them singletons. Sample: esophageal tumor tissue. The receptors here all came from a female donor with esophageal squamous cell carcinoma. The CDR3 runs from the conserved cysteine through the conserved F or W. D genes are given only for firm matches. Only some rows state a clone size, as once, few, many or a class for expanded clones.

V: TRBV5-1; size: once; J: TRBJ2-1; D: NA; DNA: TGCGCCAGCAGCTTGGCGGGGGTCTGGGATGAGCAGTTCTTC; CDR3: CASSLAGVWDEQFF
V: TRBV18; size: NA; J: TRBJ2-3; D: NA; DNA: TGTGCCAGCTCACCAGGGTCAAGCACAGATACGCAGTATTTT; CDR3: CASSPGSSTDTQYF
V: TRBV11-1; size: NA; J: TRBJ2-1; D: TRBD2; DNA: TGTGCCAGCAGCGCCGACCTAGCGGACCCCTACAATGAGCAGTTCTTC; CDR3: CASSADLADPYNEQFF
V: TRBV7-8; size: few; J: TRBJ2-7; D: TRBD2; DNA: TGTGCCAGCAGCAAAAAGGGGTCCGGACTAGCGGCCTACGAGCAGTACTTC; CDR3: CASSKKGSGLAAYEQYF
V: TRBV19; size: NA; J: TRBJ1-1; D: NA; DNA: TGTGCCAGTAGCACGAACATGAACACTGAAGCTTTCTTT; CDR3: CASSTNMNTEAFF
V: TRBV5-4; size: many; J: TRBJ2-2; D: NA; DNA: TGTGCCAGCAGCTATGGGACTGGAAACACCGGGGAGCTGTTTTTT; CDR3: CASSYGTGNTGELFF
V: TRBV4-1; size: few; J: TRBJ2-6; D: TRBD1; DNA: TGCGCCAGCAGCCTACAACCGGGACAGGTATCTGGGGCCAACGTCCTGACTTTC; CDR3: CASSLQPGQVSGANVLTF
V: TRBV7-2; size: NA; J: TRBJ2-3; D: NA; DNA: TGTGCCAGCAGCTTAGCGATCGCCGGGGAGCTGTATTTT; CDR3: CASSLAIAGELYF
V: TRBV6-1; size: NA; J: TRBJ1-1; D: NA; DNA: TGTGCCAGCATAGACTTAGGTACGACGAACACTGAAGCTTTCTTT; CDR3: CASIDLGTTNTEAFF
V: TRBV7-6; size: once; J: TRBJ2-3; D: TRBD2; DNA: TGTGCCAGCAGCCCTCACCCCGGACTAGCAGGGAAGGATACGCAGTATTTT; CDR3: CASSPHPGLAGKDTQYF
V: TRBV7-9; size: few; J: TRBJ2-1; D: NA; DNA: TGTGCCAGCAGCTTAGTTCTCGGCTCCTACAATGAGCAGTTCTTC; CDR3: CASSLVLGSYNEQFF
V: TRBV28; size: NA; J: TRBJ2-7; D: NA; DNA: TGTGCCAGCAGTTTAGACAGTACCTACGAGCAGTACTTC; CDR3: CASSLDSTYEQYF
V: TRBV11-2; size: NA; J: TRBJ2-7; D: TRBD1; DNA: TGTGCCAGCAGCTTAGCCCCGACAGGGGACGAGCAGTACTTC; CDR3: CASSLAPTGDEQYF
V: TRBV7-8; size: NA; J: TRBJ2-5; D: TRBD2; DNA: TGTGCCAGCAGCTTAGGTGGGACTGCGGGAGGTCAAGAGACCCAGTACTTC; CDR3: CASSLGGTAGGQETQYF
V: TRBV7-8; size: NA; J: TRBJ1-1; D: NA; DNA: TGTGCCAGCAGCCCATTCCAGGGTAGTGGAACTGAAGCTTTCTTT; CDR3: CASSPFQGSGTEAFF
V: TRBV7-8; size: NA; J: TRBJ2-5; D: TRBD2; DNA: TGTGCCAGCACCTTAGCGGGGGATCGAGAGACCCAGTACTTC; CDR3: CASTLAGDRETQYF
V: TRBV6-1; size: many; J: TRBJ1-6; D: NA; DNA: TGTGCCAGCAGGGTAAACATAGGAAGCTCACCCCTCCACTTT; CDR3: CASRVNIGSSPLHF
V: TRBV7-4; size: once; J: TRBJ1-1; D: NA; DNA: TGTGCCAGCAGCTCCAAAAGAGACAGCTCCCTAAAAGCTTTCTTT; CDR3: CASSSKRDSSLKAFF
V: TRBV12-3/TRBV12-4; size: many; J: TRBJ2-7; D: NA; DNA: TGTGCCAGCAGTAGACGGGGGATTGACGATGAGCAGTACTTC; CDR3: CASSRRGIDDEQYF
V: TRBV4-1; size: many; J: TRBJ2-5; D: NA; DNA: TGCGCCAGCAGCCAGGTGGTTTCTAGGAAAGAGACCCAGTACTTC; CDR3: CASSQVVSRKETQYF
V: TRBV12-5; size: NA; J: TRBJ2-4; D: TRBD2; DNA: TGTGCTAGTGGACTGATGACAGCGGGAGGACGAGGGGTGGGCAAAAACATTCAGTACTTC; CDR3: CASGLMTAGGRGVGKNIQYF
V: TRBV28; size: few; J: TRBJ2-3; D: NA; DNA: TGTGCCAGCAGTTTATCGGCCCAAATGGCAGATACGCAGTATTTT; CDR3: CASSLSAQMADTQYF
V: TRBV12-3/TRBV12-4; size: few; J: TRBJ2-4; D: NA; DNA: TGTGCCAGCAGCCAGCAAAGGGGCCAGTACTTC; CDR3: CASSQQRGQYF
V: TRBV7-2; size: once; J: TRBJ2-3; D: NA; DNA: TGTGCCAGCAGCCGGGATTTCACAGATACGCAGTATTTT; CDR3: CASSRDFTDTQYF
V: TRBV10-3; size: NA; J: TRBJ2-7; D: TRBD1; DNA: TGTGCCATGGCCGGGACAGGGTTTATCGAGCAGTACTTC; CDR3: CAMAGTGFIEQYF
V: TRBV7-2; size: NA; J: TRBJ2-5; D: TRBD1; DNA: TGTGCCAGCAGCGCGGGACAGGGGCAGACCCAGTACTTC; CDR3: CASSAGQGQTQYF
V: TRBV7-3; size: medium-sized; J: TRBJ1-1; D: TRBD1; DNA: TGTGCCAGCAGGCTACAGGGGGATCTGATACTAAACACTGAAGCTTTCTTT; CDR3: CASRLQGDLILNTEAFF
V: TRBV7-2; size: few; J: TRBJ2-3; D: NA; DNA: TGTGCCAGCAGCTCCGGACCAACTGGAAGCACAGATACGCAGTATTTT; CDR3: CASSSGPTGSTDTQYF
V: TRBV7-3; size: NA; J: TRBJ1-1; D: NA; DNA: TGTGCCAGCAGCCAGACTCCCGACACTGAAGCTTTCTTT; CDR3: CASSQTPDTEAFF
V: TRBV12-3/TRBV12-4; size: NA; J: TRBJ2-1; D: NA; DNA: TGTGCCAGCAGTCCCGGACAATACAATGAGCAGTTCTTC; CDR3: CASSPGQYNEQFF
V: TRBV7-2; size: NA; J: TRBJ2-7; D: TRBD2; DNA: TGTGCCAGCAGCCCCTTTAGGCGGGAGGTGGAGCAGTACTTC; CDR3: CASSPFRREVEQYF
V: TRBV7-6; size: NA; J: TRBJ2-3; D: NA; DNA: TGTGCCAGCAGCTCACTGGGGGATACGCAGTATTTT; CDR3: CASSSLGDTQYF
V: TRBV5-5; size: NA; J: TRBJ2-5; D: NA; DNA: TGTGCCAGCAGCTATCCTAGCCCCCCAGAGACCCAGTACTTC; CDR3: CASSYPSPPETQYF
V: TRBV7-6; size: NA; J: TRBJ1-2; D: TRBD1; DNA: TGTGCCAGCAGCCCCGGACTGGGACAGATCTATGGCTACACCTTC; CDR3: CASSPGLGQIYGYTF